Shown below are 7 T cell receptor beta chains from a single sample sequenced in a study of T-cell memory formation after mild COVID-19. Each CDR3 protein is one row after TCRdb ran MiXCR on the 5' RACE reads. The sample yields about 270,000 distinct CDR3 sequences, 15% to 19% seen once. The sample comprised PBMCs or a T cell subset sorted from them (not recorded which). The source of these receptors is an adult woman who had mild COVID-19 (a few samples of this study predate the infection). Cell type and time point are not known.

A few counts support this clonotype. The chain uses TRBV4-1 and TRBJ1-2; D ambiguous. This CDR3 contains 14 residues. CDR1 is MGHRA, CDR2 YSYEKL, per germline. V lost 0 bases and J 6 bases, leaving 11 bases between the germline ends. CDR3 DNA sequence: TGCGCCAGCAGCCAAGATAGGTCGACCGATGGCTACACCTTC. This gives the protein CASSQDRSTDGYTF.

The V gene is TRBV12-3 or TRBV12-4, the J gene TRBJ2-2; D uncertain. CDR3 length: 13 amino acids. Trimming shortened V by 3 bases and J by 5 bases, and 7 bases separated the two germline ends. The CDR3 region is CASSFESTGELFF. CDR3 bases: TGTGCCAGCAGTTTCGAATCTACCGGGGAGCTGTTTTTT.

This rearrangement joins TRBV6-5 to TRBJ1-1; D is possibly TRBD1 (6 bases). Germline V gene data show CDR1 as MNHEY and CDR2 as SVGAGI. V lost 6 bases and J lost 6, with 17 bases in between. CDR3 length equals 14 residues. The CDR3 sequence: CASRLERGTPEAFF. In DNA, the CDR3 is TGTGCCAGCAGACTGGAGAGGGGGACCCCTGAAGCTTTCTTT.

The chain joins TRBV5-1 to TRBJ1-1; the D gene is possibly TRBD1 (6 bases). Trimming stripped 4 bases from V and 2 bases from J, with 18 bases between. CDR3 size: 16 residues. CDR1 is SGHRS and CDR2 is YFSETQ in the germline V gene. Written as DNA, the CDR3 is TGCGCCAGCAGCCCCCTACAGGGCCCCCTTAACACTGAAGCTTTCTTT. It is translated as CASSPLQGPLNTEAFF.

The chain has TRBV20-1 and TRBJ2-7; 8 bases line up with TRBD1. V shed 3 bases and J 5 bases; nucleotides not matched to a gene: 6. Looked up from germline, CDR1 is DFQATT and CDR2 is SNEGSKA (reference sequence). This CDR3 has 13 residues. The CDR3 region has the DNA TGCAGTGCTAGTGGACAGGGTGGGAACGAGCAGTACTTC. Translating it yields CSASGQGGNEQYF.

This clonotype was picked up a small number of times. The chain recombines TRBV4-1 with TRBJ2-1; no clear D gene. CDR1 is MGHRA, CDR2 YSYEKL, per germline. Trimming stripped 4 bases from V and 9 bases from J, with 16 bases between. The CDR3 covers 14 residues. The CDR3 sequence: CASSLPLGVGEQFF. In DNA, the CDR3 is TGCGCCAGCAGCCTACCCCTTGGGGTGGGTGAGCAGTTCTTC.

This clonotype was observed a few times. The J gene is TRBJ2-1, the V gene TRBV10-3, with D possibly TRBD1 on 6 matching bases. Trimming stripped 2 bases from V and 7 bases from J, with 9 bases between. The CDR3 loop spans 13 amino acids. Germline CDR1 is ENHRY and CDR2 is SYGVKD. DNA for the CDR3: TGTGCCATCAGTGAGACAGGGTGGAATGAGCAGTTCTTC. Translated: CAISETGWNEQFF.